This TCR beta chain was identified in a study of cytomegalovirus exposure and HLA in healthy donors listed by TCRdb under 2017. At the level of the whole study: An earlier analysis of around 600 of the donors reported 250 to 300 Gb of sequence data and roughly 100 million unique TCR beta sequences from about 179 million T cells. Along with the approximately 600-subject first cohort, a separate validation cohort of over 90 different subjects was used. In a later analysis, previously published TCR beta repertoires from 500 to 750 donors were re-analyzed and high-resolution HLA genotyping was added so that TCR occurrence patterns could be studied. HLA typing covered class I and class II loci at four-digit resolution. An early release covering about 600 HLA-typed donors comprised about 310 gigabases of sequencing data and 85 million to 100 million unique TCR sequences. To predict cytomegalovirus infection status, the study brought together high-throughput TCR immunosequencing, statistical association of individual TCRs with disease status, and machine learning. A later genetic analysis took genome-wide SNP genotypes for about 55% of the 666 donors and used that subset as a discovery cohort. Using immunosequencing, the study profiled T cell repertoires from 500 to 800 subjects and related those repertoires to cytomegalovirus serostatus. Rather than drawing on any new phenotypic data, the later analysis identified candidate immune exposures from TCR beta sequences and the way those sequences occurred across donors. Of the 398 genotyped donors, 81% were placed in the genetic ancestry cluster associated with self-reported Caucasian donors. Roughly five DR-DQ haplotypes were handled as single units for association and clustering, since linkage in the cohort was strong. An earlier analysis of 587 of the donors applied high-throughput TCR beta sequencing to assess whether each TCR beta V gene segment acted as functional or pseudogenic. Every repertoire in the discovery cohort had been generated on one and the same sequencing platform. Among around 400 genotyped donors of the cohort, an average of roughly 230,000 unique TCR beta nucleotide sequences was sequenced per donor, of which roughly 17% were non-productive. The aim of the study was to test whether cataloging public T cell receptors could identify signatures of past pathogen exposure. Donor age, sex, ethnicity and CMV serostatus were collected together with the repertoire data. The number of donors typed differed by locus, with roughly 620-630 for A, B, C, DRB1 and DQB1, 522 for DQA1, 606 for DPA1, and about 450 for DPB1. General findings and caveats noted by the study authors: According to a later analysis, TCR association rates differed among HLA loci, with DRB1 alleles showing the most associated TCRs and HLA-C alleles showing the fewest. Broadly in line with IMGT annotations, most TCR beta V segments showed up in productive rearrangements about 90% or about 30% of the time in an earlier analysis of roughly 590 of the donors. The authors suggested that the approach could potentially be extended to other disease states and immunological phenotypes. Linkage disequilibrium might explain the correlated functional status among segregating V segments, but an unknown experimental factor could not be excluded. Because counts were too low, seventeen rarely observed V segments, including chromosome 9 orphons, were excluded from the earlier analysis of under 650 of the donors. Most TCR sequences were seen in very few donors, while some public TCRs were found in many individuals. Most CMV-associated TCR beta chains appeared to be HLA-restricted in a later analysis, and the HLA associations seemed to be driven largely by CMV exposure. Compared with equally common non-associated chains, HLA-associated TCR beta chains in a later analysis were more clonally expanded and had lower generation probabilities. A further reported finding was that TCR beta sequences accurately predicted the HLA-A and HLA-B alleles for most subjects in the first cohort. A cluster of highly shared sequence variants was judged likely to be a technical artifact of the sequencing pipeline. Several of the top co-occurrence clusters appeared to be linked to parvovirus B19, influenza, CMV and Epstein-Barr virus, according to a later analysis. In a later genetic analysis, a missense DCLRE1C variant was associated with V-gene and J-gene trimming of TCR beta chains, and the association was replicated in an independent cohort. Some IMGT-functional V segments, including TRBV6-2 and TRBV6-3, could not be distinguished by the 87-base-pair reads and were therefore excluded. The study listed 164 TCR beta chains as associated with cytomegalovirus. A few of the identified cytomegalovirus-associated TCR beta chains were confirmed in vitro to be specific for cytomegalovirus antigens. Strong co-occurrence of HLA alleles, especially DR and DQ, made assigning TCR associations to individual alleles difficult. The presence/absence analyses assumed that sequencing depth was roughly uniform across donors, and that assumption may not be true. The classifier was reported to diagnose cytomegalovirus status with high specificity and sensitivity in both the original cohort and the validation cohort. A later genetic analysis reported fewer N-insertions in productive TCRs among donors in an Asian-associated ancestry cluster than the roughly 690-donor mean. In this cohort, only TCR beta chains were sequenced, and detectable features were limited by the absence of alpha or paired-chain data. Immune exposure information for the cohort was limited to CMV serostatus. Because HLA typing was missing for some donors at each locus, association tests included only the typed subset. At a false discovery rate of 0.05, a later analysis linked under 20,000 TCR beta sequences to specific HLA alleles.

The cohort was made up of 650 to 700 healthy bone marrow donors. Cohort members were all nominally healthy when sampled, although unrecorded immune exposures were likely present. The donor was CMV seropositive and belonged to the group of some 290 seropositive cohort members. A peripheral blood sample was provided by each donor, and peripheral blood mononuclear cells were used for TCR beta sequencing. The Qiagen DNeasy Blood Extraction Kit was used to extract genomic DNA from the blood cell samples. The germline V gene sets CDR1 to KGHSH and CDR2 to LQKENI. The CDR3 runs 15 amino acids, cysteine and phenylalanine included. Solely the CDR3 DNA is kept, with 45 bases framed from the first base. V drops 3 bases and J drops 2 bases, leaving 11 bases in between. Points on this clone: Its antigen remains undetermined. Per-base qualities were not stored, and no clone one base away is much larger.

Library prep was done by the immunoSEQ multiplex PCR assay. For the multiplex PCR, a mixture combining 60 forward primers for TCR Vbeta segments and 13 reverse primers for TCR Jbeta segments was used. The CDR3 region of rearranged TCR beta genes was amplified from genomic DNA by a multiplex PCR assay. The Illumina HiSeq System was used to sequence the amplified TCR beta libraries as 87-base-pair reads. As for the authors' bioinformatics: In a later analysis, tens of millions of unique TCR beta chains were counted across the roughly 610 repertoires, and roughly 11 million of these chains were shared by at least two donors. To remove PCR and sequencing errors, raw reads were error-corrected and collapsed into unique sequences using a nearest-neighbor algorithm that merged closely related sequences. CDR3 sequences were aligned to IMGT reference sequences to assign V, D and J gene segments. For a sequence to be retained, at least a six-nucleotide match to both a V gene segment and a J gene segment was required. A rearrangement counted as productive if the CDR3 had no stop codons and remained in frame with V and J, and every other rearrangement counted as non-productive. CDR3 was defined by IMGT convention, running from the second conserved V-encoded cysteine to the conserved J-encoded phenylalanine. The earlier analysis of 550 to 650 of the donors excluded any sequence lacking an unambiguous match to a single V gene segment. An earlier analysis of fewer than 750 of the donors called V segments functional above 56.7% productive rearrangements and segregating when the between-donor standard deviation exceeded 5%. To diagnose cytomegalovirus status from the catalog of TCR beta chain sequences, a statistical classification framework was built. A later analysis assigned V and J genes by comparing TCR nucleotide sequences with IMGT/GENE-DB human TR gene sequences. A later analysis assigned CDR3 sequences and most-parsimonious VDJ recombination scenarios with the TCRdist pipeline. In a later analysis, every TCR beta chain was defined by the combination of its CDR3 amino acid sequence and its V-gene family, and reads without a unique V-gene family were dropped. A later analysis removed 550 to 650 highly shared, low-generation-probability nucleotide sequences to deal with suspected cross-contamination and a sequencing artifact. A later analysis calculated a clonal expansion index for each public chain from normalized within-repertoire ranks of inferred template counts. Generation probabilities in a later analysis came from a VDJ recombination model fitted to out-of-frame rearrangements, and those results were checked against IGoR. A later analysis scored TCR-TCR, TCR-HLA and TCR-CMV co-occurrence with hypergeometric tests, applying a repertoire-size bias correction to TCR pairs. In a later analysis, false discovery rates were estimated by permuting HLA or CMV assignments 20 times. In a later analysis, co-occurring TCRs were grouped with DBSCAN, and TCRdist sequence similarity was added when clustering was performed within HLA-allele-positive subsets. Repertoires with fewer than 30,000 or more than 120,000 public chains, plus five repertoires with anomalous nucleotide sharing, were excluded from co-occurrence clustering. TCRdb provides this immuneACCESS table in a form limited to in-frame rearrangements. Some clones are lacking; in checked studies, under half of them reflect an unresolved V gene, and why the rest are absent is not known. V and J calls and clone size are those listed in that table; D and trimming were worked out from the DNA. This sample is represented by 150,000 to 200,000 clones; more than 65% of them were singletons. The top ten clonotypes cover about 3% of the sample.

The chain was built from TRBV18 and TRBJ2-1; TRBD1 is possibly the D segment (6 matching bases). The sequencing sample was made of PBMCs. This receptor was taken from a middle-aged woman in good health and CMV-seropositive. The DNA sequence is as follows: TGTGCCAGCTCACCGGGTAGGGGGACCTACAATGAGCAGTTCTTC. Its coded protein is CASSPGRGTYNEQFF.